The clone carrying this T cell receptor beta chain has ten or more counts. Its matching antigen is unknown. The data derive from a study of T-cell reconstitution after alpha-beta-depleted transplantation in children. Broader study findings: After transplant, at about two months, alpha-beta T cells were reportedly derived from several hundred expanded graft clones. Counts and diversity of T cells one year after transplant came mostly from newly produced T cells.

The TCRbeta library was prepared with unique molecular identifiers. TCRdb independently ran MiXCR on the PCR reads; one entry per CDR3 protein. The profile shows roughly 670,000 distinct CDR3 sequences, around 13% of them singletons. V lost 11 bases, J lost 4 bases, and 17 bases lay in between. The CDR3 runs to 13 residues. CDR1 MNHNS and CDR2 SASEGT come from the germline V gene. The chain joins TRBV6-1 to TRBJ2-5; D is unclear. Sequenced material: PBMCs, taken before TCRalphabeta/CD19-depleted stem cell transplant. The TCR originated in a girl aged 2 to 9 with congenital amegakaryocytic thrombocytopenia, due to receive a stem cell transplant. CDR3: CAAKSDGLETQYF. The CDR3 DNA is TGTGCCGCAAAATCTGACGGTTTAGAGACCCAGTACTTC.